This note documents a single T cell receptor (beta chain) sequence. This clone has ten or more counts. The antigen this receptor binds is unknown. The CDR3 end lies 3 residues beyond the end of the read and is filled in from the germline J gene. Diagnosis of CVID followed standard criteria, namely serum IgG, IgA and/or IgM below the normal range together with specific antibody deficiency. There were fewer than 45 subjects in the CVID group (approximately 15 female and 29 male), ranging in age from 9 to 64 years, with a mean age of around 40. Predominantly Caucasian heritage was noted among both the CVID patients and the healthy controls. At the time of study participation, every CVID subject had been on replacement immunoglobulin therapy for one year or longer. At blood collection, none of the CVID subjects was ill or on immunomodulatory or immunosuppressive medication. From each donor, 5 to 8 ml of heparinized peripheral whole blood was collected. Genomic DNA from adults with common variable immune deficiency (CVID) and from healthy adult controls was used for sequencing of TCRbeta CDR3 repertoires. Diluted blood was subjected to density centrifugation over Hypaque 1077 or Ficoll-Paque for isolation of peripheral blood mononuclear cells. Unsorted mononuclear cells served as the source of genomic DNA, which was extracted either by Qiagen column purification or by a centrifugation-based method.

The CDR1 and CDR2 encoded by the germline V gene (reference sequence) are GTSNPN and SVGIG. The germline V end is reduced by 2 bases and the J end by 9 bases; junction bases left unmatched: 4. The CDR3 starts with the cysteine, ends with the phenylalanine, and has 12 residues. Part of the CDR3 DNA is given, 27 bases translated from base 1. This entry comes from a study of T cell clonality in common variable immunodeficiency (dated by TCRdb to 2015 to 2017). The paper as a whole reports these results and caveats: Reportedly, TCRbeta sequences from CVID had fewer deletions and N-nucleotide insertions, and highly modified clones with 13 or more V deletions were absent from CVID. Increased TCRbeta clonality was found in CVID subjects compared with healthy controls (t-test p = 0.018), with the increase being most characteristic of about a third of subjects. It was noted by the authors that sequencing of the repertoires of T cell subpopulations would be needed to clarify the cause of the increased clonality in CVID. Patient heterogeneity within the CVID cohort put limits on correlating repertoire features with clinical complications. Even though DNA input was equal, the average per sample came to some 90,000 unique sequences for controls compared with 25,000 to 35,000 for CVID samples. CVID subjects shared fewer TCRbeta clones with each other than healthy controls did (p < 0.0001).

Equivalent amounts of genomic DNA from CVID and control samples were used as sequencing input. For every sample, a 60 bp segment covering the rearranged TCRbeta CDR3 region was amplified and then sequenced. The immunoSEQ assay, a bias-corrected multiplex PCR combined with high-throughput sequencing, was used for TCRbeta amplification. Processing in the source paper ran as follows. Each unique nucleotide sequence was treated as a clone and annotated with V, D and J genes, copy number and frequency. Sequences were labeled productive if in frame, and non-productive if out of frame or containing stop codons. As previously described, Shannon's entropy was used to calculate clonality. Mean CDR3 Kyte-Doolittle hydropathy was derived from the predicted amino acid sequences of productive clones. Using the R hclust function, scaled V gene usage was clustered hierarchically with Manhattan distance and complete linkage. To assess clone sharing by CDR3 amino acid sequence, 12 repertoires per group were resampled over 100 rounds. The repertoires were screened for over 60 published EBV-specific TCRbeta sequences and some 250 published CMV-specific TCRbeta sequences. After a couple of CVID samples that produced fewer than 10,000 sequences were dropped from the analysis, around 40 CVID repertoires remained. Imported from immuneACCESS, the table was reduced by TCRdb to in-frame sequences with V and J called. These copies leave out some clones; in studies compared against another copy, an unresolved V gene accounts for under half, and the cause of the remainder is not known. D and trimming were read from the DNA, whereas the V and J calls and clone size are those reported in that table. For this sample, over 30,000 clones are listed, none of them singletons. About 27% of the sample belongs to the ten largest clones.

This TCR was recovered from a human donor with common variable immunodeficiency. Here the chain combines TRBV30 and TRBJ2-4, with 7 bases in between that match TRBD2. Sequenced input: peripheral blood mononuclear cells. The CDR3 in this case is CAWSTSVRIQYF. The CDR3 bases that were read are TGTGCCTGGAGTACTAGCGTGCGCATT.